One and the same sample provided the 25 T cell receptor beta chains below, sequenced in a study of blood T cell repertoires in COVID-19. Repertoires were generated with immunoSEQ multiplex PCR, while TCRdb's copy carries only in-frame clones and drops some. This sample has 170,000 or so clones; approximately 88% occur once, and the top ten carry about 9.4%. The source material was PBMCs or T cells enriched from blood (not recorded which). These receptors came from a woman aged 18-30 years who had recovered from COVID-19.

This chain connects TRBV30 to TRBJ1-4; 8 bases agree with TRBD1. CDR3 length: 15 residues. CDR1 and CDR2 from the germline V gene are GTSNPN and SVGIG (reference sequence). The V and J ends lost 4 bases and 6 bases, in that order; junction bases with no gene match: 10. For the CDR3, the DNA is TGTGCCTGGACCTCGGACAGGGCGCCCGATGAAAAACTGTTTTTT. Translated, it gives CAWTSDRAPDEKLFF.

CDR3 loop: CASSPGDEKLFF. CDR3 DNA: TGTGCCAGCAGCCCCGGAGATGAAAAACTGTTTTTT. The chain combines TRBV7-8 with TRBJ1-4; D is unresolved. The ends were cut back, 5 bases at V and 6 bases at J, with 7 bases in the middle. The germline V gene encodes CDR1 SGHVS and CDR2 FQNEAQ. The CDR3 has 12 amino acids.

This clone was seen only once. This chain links TRBV2 with TRBJ2-7; 10 positions agree with TRBD2. Germline-derived CDR1 and CDR2 are SNHLY and FYNNEI. The CDR3 extends over 15 amino acids. V was pared by 6 bases and J by 4 bases, with 9 bases of the junction left unmatched. In DNA, the CDR3 is TGTGCCAGCAGGGGCGCACTAGCGGGAAGGTACGAGCAGTACTTC. Its protein product is CASRGALAGRYEQYF.

The V call is TRBV10-3, the J call TRBJ1-4; tentatively, D is TRBD1 (5 bases). CDR1 is ENHRY and CDR2 is SYGVKD in the germline V gene. The CDR3 length is 16 residues. Trimming stripped 9 bases from V and 0 bases from J, with 17 bases between. In DNA form, the CDR3 reads TGTGCCATAGGACCCGGGGGAGGGGCAACTAATGAAAAACTGTTTTTT. It is translated as CAIGPGGGATNEKLFF.

This chain links TRBV2 with TRBJ2-2, with 7 bases identical to TRBD1. The ends lost 6 bases at V and 4 bases at J; junction bases unmatched: 2. The length of the CDR3 is 13 residues. Looked up from germline, CDR1 is SNHLY and CDR2 is FYNNEI. The CDR3 DNA reads TGTGCCAGCAGGTGGGACAGCACCGGGGAGCTGTTTTTT. As protein: CASRWDSTGELFF.

The chain couples TRBV19 to TRBJ1-5; 7 positions match TRBD1. CDR1 and CDR2 from the germline V gene are LNHDA and SQIVND (reference sequence). Germline trimming cut 10 bases from V and 0 bases from J; bases unmatched to any gene: 9. The CDR3 extends over 15 amino acids. In nucleotides, the CDR3 is TGTGCCACCCGACAGGGCACGAATAGCAATCAGCCCCAGCATTTT. It encodes CATRQGTNSNQPQHF.

This sequence joins TRBV19 and TRBJ1-5; 10 bases align to TRBD1. Germline CDR1 is LNHDA and CDR2 is SQIVND (reference sequence). This CDR3 has 15 amino acids. Trimming at V came to 7 bases and at J to 5 bases, leaving 8 bases not matched to a gene. The CDR3: CASIRTGQGDQPQHF. CDR3 DNA sequence: TGTGCCAGTATTAGGACTGGACAGGGGGATCAGCCCCAGCATTTT.

V usage is TRBV13 and J usage is TRBJ2-1, with a weak D call TRBD2 (6 bases). Trimming cost V 2 bases and J 1 base, with 9 bases left between them. The germline CDR1 and CDR2 sequences are PRHDT and FYEKMQ (reference sequence). This CDR3 contains 15 residues. CDR3 sequence reads: CASSLLGGSYNEQFF. The CDR3 nucleotides read TGTGCCAGCAGCTTACTGGGGGGATCCTACAATGAGCAGTTCTTC.

The chain carries TRBV6-2 or TRBV6-3 and TRBJ1-1; D is unclear. Germline V CDR1 and CDR2: MNHEY, SVGEGT. The CDR3 is made up of 13 amino acids. Between the trimmed V and J ends, which lost 4 bases and 1 base, there was a span of 7 bases. The DNA for the CDR3 is TGTGCCAGCAGTTGGCAAAAGAACACTGAAGCTTTCTTT. Its translation: CASSWQKNTEAFF.

The CDR3 sequence: CAIRMTGNHEQYF. The CDR3 DNA sequence: TGTGCCATCAGAATGACAGGGAACCACGAGCAGTACTTC. V gene TRBV10-3 combines with J gene TRBJ2-7; 7 positions match TRBD1. The junction had 7 bases not matched to a gene; V was cut back by 6 bases and J by 5 bases. Germline V gene sequence: CDR1 ENHRY, CDR2 SYGVKD. The CDR3 consists of 13 residues.

The J gene is TRBJ1-2, the V gene TRBV7-2; D is unresolved. V gave up 6 bases and J gave up 0 bases, with 14 bases separating them. Germline-derived CDR1 and CDR2 are SGHTA and FQGNSA. The CDR3 loop spans 15 amino acids. The CDR3 spells CASSSRVAANYGYTF. CDR3 coding DNA: TGTGCCAGCAGTTCCCGTGTGGCAGCTAACTATGGCTACACCTTC.

The V and J genes are TRBV11-2 and TRBJ1-3; 7 bases are a match to TRBD1. The CDR3 extends over 15 amino acids. V gave up 1 base and J gave up 4 bases; unmatched junction bases: 4. Per germline, CDR1 SGHAT and CDR2 FQNNGV. The CDR3: CASSLGGGKGNTIYF. The CDR3 region has the DNA TGTGCCAGCAGCTTAGGAGGGGGCAAAGGAAACACCATATATTTT.

The chain joins TRBV3-1 (or the pseudogene TRBV3-2) to TRBJ2-7, with D perhaps TRBD2 (6 bases). V lost 2 bases and J 1 base, leaving 6 bases between the germline ends. This CDR3 is 13 amino acids long. Germline V lookup: CDR1 LGHDT, CDR2 YNNKEL (reference sequence). CDR3 nucleotide sequence: TGTGCCAGCAGCCAACGGGGGTCCTACGAGCAGTACTTC. Translating gives CASSQRGSYEQYF.

This chain joins TRBV4-2 and TRBJ2-2, with D uncertain. Trimming removed 0 bases from V and 2 bases from J, with 7 bases in between. Germline V CDR1 and CDR2: LGHNA, YNFKEQ. This CDR3 has 15 amino acids. As DNA, the CDR3 is TGTGCCAGCAGCCAAGAAGCCTACAACACCGGGGAGCTGTTTTTT. It encodes CASSQEAYNTGELFF.

V gene TRBV18 combines with J gene TRBJ2-5, with a tentative D call TRBD2 (6 bases). Germline V gives CDR1 KGHSH, CDR2 LQKENI. This CDR3 has 15 residues. Trimming took off 4 bases at V and 0 bases at J, with 12 bases between the two ends. This chain's CDR3 is CASSRTGTHQETQYF. CDR3 nucleotides: TGTGCCAGCTCACGAACCGGGACTCACCAAGAGACCCAGTACTTC.

This clone was recorded only once. The chain links TRBV19 to TRBJ1-3; no clear D gene. This CDR3 has 16 residues. Deletions cut 0 bases from V and 0 bases from J, with 9 bases between. The germline CDR1 and CDR2 sequences are LNHDA and SQIVND (reference sequence). This chain's CDR3 is CASSIDQASSGNTIYF. CDR3 DNA sequence: TGTGCCAGTAGTATAGACCAGGCCTCCTCTGGAAACACCATATATTTT.

The chain couples TRBV19 to TRBJ1-1; no definite D call. The CDR3 sequence is 13 residues long. The V gene's germline CDR1 is LNHDA and CDR2 SQIVND (reference sequence). V was clipped by 7 bases and J by 0 bases, with 9 bases between them. In DNA form, the CDR3 reads TGTGCCAGTAACGACAACTTGAACACTGAAGCTTTCTTT. Protein: CASNDNLNTEAFF. Full variable domain (outside the CDR3, taken from reference TRBV19 and TRBJ1-1): DGGITQSPKYLFRKEGQNVTLSCEQNLNHDAMYWYRQDPGQGLRLIYYSQIVNDFQKGDIAEGYSVSREKKESFPLTVTSAQKNPTAFYLCASNDNLNTEAFFGQGTRLTVV.

The chain links TRBV7-8 to TRBJ2-2, with D possibly being TRBD1 (6 bases). The germline V gene encodes CDR1 SGHVS and CDR2 FQNEAQ. This CDR3 region has 14 residues. The V end was cut by 2 bases, the J end by 5 bases, with 9 bases between. CDR3 in DNA: TGTGCCAGCAGCTTAATACAGGGAACCGGGGAGCTGTTTTTT. Its protein is CASSLIQGTGELFF.

This sequence joins TRBV5-6 and TRBJ2-7; TRBD2 is a possible D gene (6 bases). The germline V gene has CDR1 SGHDT and CDR2 YYEEEE. V was clipped by 1 base and J by 4 bases, with 15 bases between them. This CDR3 spans 15 amino acids. CDR3 nucleotides: TGTGCCAGCAGCTTGTTGGCGGGATACGAGTACGAGCAGTACTTC. It is translated as CASSLLAGYEYEQYF.

J is TRBJ1-1 and V is TRBV30; tentative D call: TRBD1 (5 bases). Trimming pared 3 bases from V and 1 base from J, leaving 18 bases between. This CDR3 is built from 16 residues. Germline loops: CDR1 GTSNPN, CDR2 SVGIG (reference sequence). CDR3 in DNA: TGTGCCTGGAGGCCTCTGAAGGGGCAGAAGAACACTGAAGCTTTCTTT. Its translation is CAWRPLKGQKNTEAFF.

The rearrangement links TRBV28 to TRBJ1-4, with D uncertain. The germline gives CDR1 MDHEN, CDR2 SYDVKM. V lost 6 bases to trimming and J lost 0 bases, with 8 bases between them. CDR3 size: 14 residues. As DNA, the CDR3 is TGTGCCAGCAGCGAGGGCCCAACTAATGAAAAACTGTTTTTT. Its protein is CASSEGPTNEKLFF.

The CDR3 here is CASSDRGIYTGELFF. The CDR3 DNA is TGTGCCAGCAGTGACAGGGGTATTTACACCGGGGAGCTGTTTTTT. This chain links TRBV27 with TRBJ2-2, with 8 bases aligning to TRBD1. The CDR3 runs to 15 residues. The germline CDR1 and CDR2 sequences are MNHEY and SMNVEV (reference sequence). J was trimmed by 3 bases and V by 5 bases; bases with no gene match: 5.

The rearrangement joins TRBV28 to TRBJ2-1; 8 bases fit TRBD2. Trimming removed 5 bases from V and 4 bases from J; junction bases left unmatched: 4. CDR1 is MDHEN, CDR2 SYDVKM, per germline. There are 14 residues in the CDR3. In DNA form, the CDR3 reads TGTGCCAGCAGTCAGGCGGGGGGATACAATGAGCAGTTCTTC. Its protein product is CASSQAGGYNEQFF.

V is TRBV4-1 and J is TRBJ2-3; 9 bases line up with TRBD2. Per germline, CDR1 MGHRA and CDR2 YSYEKL. Unmatched junction bases numbered 11, after V lost 1 base and J lost 3 bases. CDR3 length: 18 amino acids. The DNA of the CDR3 is TGCGCCAGCAGCCAAGCCCCCTTTGCTAGCGGGATTACAGATACGCAGTATTTT. Translating gives CASSQAPFASGITDTQYF.

The CDR3 protein is CASNTRDRKGGYGYTF. The CDR3 DNA is TGTGCCAGCAATACCCGGGACAGGAAGGGGGGATATGGCTACACCTTC. V gene TRBV2 combines with J gene TRBJ1-2, with 8 bases matching TRBD1. CDR3 length equals 16 residues. Germline CDR1 reads SNHLY; CDR2 reads FYNNEI. J gave up 5 bases and V 7 bases, and 15 bases lay outside the gene matches. The full variable domain, its missing parts supplied by reference TRBV2 and TRBJ1-2, is EPEVTQTPSHQVTQMGQEVILRCVPISNHLYFYWYRQILGQKVEFLVSFYNNEISEKSEIFDDQFSVERPDGSNFTLKIRSTKLEDSAMYFCASNTRDRKGGYGYTFGSGTRLTVV.